Detailed here is one T cell receptor (beta chain). Its antigen is as yet unknown. This record comes from a study of STAT3 mutations in large granular lymphocyte leukemia. Study conclusions and caveats: In T-cell large granular lymphocyte leukemia, about half of patients showed multiple immunodominant subclonotypes.

There are 17 residues in the CDR3. Per germline, CDR1 SGHRS and CDR2 YFSETQ. Trimming cost V 2 bases and J 6 bases; bases outside gene matches: 9. The protocol was immunoSEQ multiplex PCR, while the TCRdb copy is restricted to in-frame clones and leaves out a portion. The sample contains 30,000 to 40,000 clones, about 90% of which appear only once. The receptor was isolated from a man in his 60s with T-cell large granular lymphocyte leukemia. Some clones in this sample may be carry-over from other donors' samples. The V and J genes are TRBV5-1 and TRBJ2-1; 12 positions match TRBD2. Source material: peripheral blood mononuclear cells. The CDR3: CASSLWLAGGASNEQFF. The CDR3 coding sequence is TGCGCCAGCAGCTTATGGCTAGCGGGAGGGGCGTCCAATGAGCAGTTCTTC.